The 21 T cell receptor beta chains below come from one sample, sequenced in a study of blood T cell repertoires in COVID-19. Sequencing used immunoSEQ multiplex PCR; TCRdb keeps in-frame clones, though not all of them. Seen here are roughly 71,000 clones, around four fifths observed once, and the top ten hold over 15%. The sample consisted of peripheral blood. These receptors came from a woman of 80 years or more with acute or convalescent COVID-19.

CDR3 residues: CATYGSSGNTIYF. In DNA form, the CDR3 reads TGTGCCACCTACGGGAGCTCTGGAAACACCATATATTTT. The chain joins TRBV6-5 to TRBJ1-3; D not resolved. Trimming pared 10 bases from V and 0 bases from J, leaving 10 bases between. This CDR3 is built from 13 residues. The germline V gene encodes CDR1 MNHEY and CDR2 SVGAGI.

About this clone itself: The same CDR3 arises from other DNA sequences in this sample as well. CDR3 coding DNA: TGTGCCAGCAGCCTGACAGGAGGCGAGCAGTACTTC. The encoded protein is CASSLTGGEQYF. The chain is built from TRBV6-5 and TRBJ2-7; perhaps TRBD1 as D (6 bases). The V gene lost 6 bases and the J gene lost 6 bases, with 12 bases spanning the gap. Germline V gene lookup returns CDR1 MNHEY and CDR2 SVGAGI. This CDR3 region has 12 residues.

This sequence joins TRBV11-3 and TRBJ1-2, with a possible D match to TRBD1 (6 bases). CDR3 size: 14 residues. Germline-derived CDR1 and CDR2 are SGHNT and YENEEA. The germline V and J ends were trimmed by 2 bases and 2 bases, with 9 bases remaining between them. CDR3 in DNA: TGTGCCAGCAGCTTATCTACAGGGAACTATGGCTACACCTTC. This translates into CASSLSTGNYGYTF.

CDR3: CASSQGAGRNTGELFF. CDR3 bases: TGTGCCAGCAGCCAAGGGGCGGGGAGGAACACCGGGGAGCTGTTTTTT. The chain combines TRBV27 with TRBJ2-2; possible D gene TRBD2, 6 bases. This CDR3 spans 16 amino acids. V dropped 6 bases and J dropped 1 base, with 15 bases sitting between them. Germline CDR1 is MNHEY and CDR2 is SMNVEV (reference sequence).

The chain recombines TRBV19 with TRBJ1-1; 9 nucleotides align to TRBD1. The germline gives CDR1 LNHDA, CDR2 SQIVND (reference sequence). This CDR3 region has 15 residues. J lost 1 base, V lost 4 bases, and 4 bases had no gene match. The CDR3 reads CASSKPGQGNTEAFF. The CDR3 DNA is TGTGCCAGTAGTAAACCGGGACAGGGGAACACTGAAGCTTTCTTT.

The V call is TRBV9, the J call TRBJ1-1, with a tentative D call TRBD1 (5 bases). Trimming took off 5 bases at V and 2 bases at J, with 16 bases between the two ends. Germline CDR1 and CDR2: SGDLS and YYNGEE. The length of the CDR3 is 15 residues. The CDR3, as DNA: TGTGCCAGCAGGCCCCTGTCAGGGACTAACACTGAAGCTTTCTTT. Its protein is CASRPLSGTNTEAFF.

The CDR3 spells CASSSLQETQYF. CDR3 DNA sequence: TGTGCCAGCTCCTCCCTCCAAGAGACCCAGTACTTC. V gene TRBV6-5 combines with J gene TRBJ2-5; the D is unclear. The CDR3 sequence is 12 residues long. V lost 8 bases to trimming and J lost 1 base, with 8 bases between them. Germline CDR1 and CDR2: MNHEY and SVGAGI.

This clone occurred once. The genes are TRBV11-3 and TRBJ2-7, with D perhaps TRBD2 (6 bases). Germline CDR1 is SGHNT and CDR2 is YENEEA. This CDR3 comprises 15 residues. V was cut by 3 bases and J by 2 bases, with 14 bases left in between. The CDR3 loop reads CASSFTSQGTYEQYF. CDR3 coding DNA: TGTGCCAGCAGCTTCACTAGCCAAGGGACCTACGAGCAGTACTTC.

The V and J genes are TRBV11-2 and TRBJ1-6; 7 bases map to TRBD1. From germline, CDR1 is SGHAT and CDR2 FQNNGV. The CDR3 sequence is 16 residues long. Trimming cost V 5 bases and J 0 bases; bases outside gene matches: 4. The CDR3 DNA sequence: TGTGCCAGCAGCAGGGACAGAAGCTCCTATAATTCACCCCTCCACTTT. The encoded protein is CASSRDRSSYNSPLHF.

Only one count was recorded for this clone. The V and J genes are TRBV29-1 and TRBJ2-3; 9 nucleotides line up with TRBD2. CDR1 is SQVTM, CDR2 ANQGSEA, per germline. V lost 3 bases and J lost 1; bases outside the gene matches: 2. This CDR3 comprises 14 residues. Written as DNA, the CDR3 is TGCAGCGTTGACCTAGCGGGGCGCACAGATACGCAGTATTTT. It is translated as CSVDLAGRTDTQYF.

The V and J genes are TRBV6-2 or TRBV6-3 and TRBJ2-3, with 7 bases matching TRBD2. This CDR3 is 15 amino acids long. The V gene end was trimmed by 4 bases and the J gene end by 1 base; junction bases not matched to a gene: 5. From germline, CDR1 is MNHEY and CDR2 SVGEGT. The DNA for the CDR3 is TGTGCCAGCAGTTCCTATCGGGGGGGCACAGATACGCAGTATTTT. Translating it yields CASSSYRGGTDTQYF.

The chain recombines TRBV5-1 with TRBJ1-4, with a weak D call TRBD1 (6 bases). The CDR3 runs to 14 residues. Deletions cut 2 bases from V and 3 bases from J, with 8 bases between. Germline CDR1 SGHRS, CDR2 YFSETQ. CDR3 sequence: CASSLEGANEKLFF. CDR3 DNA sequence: TGCGCCAGCAGCTTAGAGGGGGCTAATGAAAAACTGTTTTTT.

This CDR3 reads CASSILGEVTEAFF. CDR3 in DNA: TGTGCCAGTAGTATACTGGGGGAGGTCACTGAAGCTTTCTTT. The chain couples TRBV19 to TRBJ1-1, with D maybe TRBD1 (5 bases). Germline-derived CDR1 and CDR2 are LNHDA and SQIVND (reference sequence). The CDR3 has 14 amino acids. V shed 2 bases and J shed 4 bases, with 11 bases lying between them. Supplemented by reference TRBV19 and TRBJ1-1, the full variable domain reads DGGITQSPKYLFRKEGQNVTLSCEQNLNHDAMYWYRQDPGQGLRLIYYSQIVNDFQKGDIAEGYSVSREKKESFPLTVTSAQKNPTAFYLCASSILGEVTEAFFGQGTRLTVV.

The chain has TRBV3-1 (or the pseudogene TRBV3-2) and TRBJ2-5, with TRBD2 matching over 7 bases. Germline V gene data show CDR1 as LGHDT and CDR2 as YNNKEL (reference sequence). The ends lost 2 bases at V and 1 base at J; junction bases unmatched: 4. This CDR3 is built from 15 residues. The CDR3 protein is CASSQNPSGQETQYF. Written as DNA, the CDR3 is TGTGCCAGCAGCCAAAATCCTAGCGGCCAAGAGACCCAGTACTTC.

DNA of the CDR3: TGTGCCAGCAGCCTGTGGGCGGGGGGCTACAATGAGCAGTTCTTC. Protein sequence: CASSLWAGGYNEQFF. This chain links TRBV13 with TRBJ2-1; 8 bases align to TRBD2. Germline CDR1 is PRHDT and CDR2 is FYEKMQ (reference sequence). J gave up 3 bases and V 5 bases, and 6 bases lay outside the gene matches. The length of the CDR3 is 15 residues. Full variable domain (rest looked up from reference TRBV13 and TRBJ2-1): AAGVIQSPRHLIKEKRETATLKCYPIPRHDTVYWYQQGPGQDPQFLISFYEKMQSDKGSIPDRFSAQQFSDYHSELNMSSLELGDSALYFCASSLWAGGYNEQFFGPGTRLTVL.

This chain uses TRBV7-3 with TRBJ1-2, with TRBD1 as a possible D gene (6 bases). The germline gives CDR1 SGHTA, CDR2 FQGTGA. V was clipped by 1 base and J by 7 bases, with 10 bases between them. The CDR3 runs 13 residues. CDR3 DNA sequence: TGTGCCAGCAGCTTAATGGGGGCGGGTGGCTACACCTTC. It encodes CASSLMGAGGYTF.

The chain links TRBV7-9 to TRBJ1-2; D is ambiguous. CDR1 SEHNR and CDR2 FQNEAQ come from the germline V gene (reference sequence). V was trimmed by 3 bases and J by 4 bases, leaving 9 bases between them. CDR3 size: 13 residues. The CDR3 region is CASSFGGIYGYTF. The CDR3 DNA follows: TGTGCCAGCAGCTTCGGAGGGATCTATGGCTACACCTTC.

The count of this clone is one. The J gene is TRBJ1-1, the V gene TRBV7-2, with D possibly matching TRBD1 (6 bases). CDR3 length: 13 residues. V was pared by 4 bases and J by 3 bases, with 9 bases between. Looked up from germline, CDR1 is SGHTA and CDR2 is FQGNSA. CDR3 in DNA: TGTGCCAGCAGCTACAGGGATGACACTGAAGCTTTCTTT. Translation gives CASSYRDDTEAFF.

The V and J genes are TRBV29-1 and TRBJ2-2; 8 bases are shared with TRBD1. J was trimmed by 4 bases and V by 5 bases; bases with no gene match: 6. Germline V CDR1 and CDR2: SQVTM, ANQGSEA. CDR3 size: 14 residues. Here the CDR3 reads CSVYQGALTGELFF. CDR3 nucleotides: TGCAGCGTTTACCAGGGGGCCCTCACCGGGGAGCTGTTTTTT.

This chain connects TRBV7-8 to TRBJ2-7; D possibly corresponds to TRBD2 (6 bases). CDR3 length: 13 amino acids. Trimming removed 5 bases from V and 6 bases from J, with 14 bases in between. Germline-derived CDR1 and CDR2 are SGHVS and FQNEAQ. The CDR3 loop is CASSLREDREQYF. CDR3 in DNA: TGTGCCAGCAGCCTGAGGGAGGACCGCGAGCAGTACTTC.

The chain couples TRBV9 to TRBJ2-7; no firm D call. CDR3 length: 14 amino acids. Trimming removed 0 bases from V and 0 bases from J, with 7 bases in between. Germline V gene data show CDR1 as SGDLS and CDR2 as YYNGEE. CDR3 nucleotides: TGTGCCAGCAGCGTAGGCGCGAGCTCCTACGAGCAGTACTTC. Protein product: CASSVGASSYEQYF.